This T cell receptor (beta chain) was identified during a study of PD-1 blockade in classical Hodgkin lymphoma. This CDR3 has 14 residues. Trimming stripped 0 bases from V and 7 bases from J, with 11 bases between. Germline CDR1 reads PRHDT; CDR2 reads FYEKMQ (reference sequence). As to this clone: Antigen specificity is unknown.

Documented time point: newly diagnosed, previously untreated cHL patient sample. With magnetic negative selection, CD4+ T cells were purified from PBMCs that had been thawed. Some clones are missing from TCRdb's copy, which holds only in-frame ones; the method was immunoSEQ multiplex PCR. The data show fewer than 35,000 clones, with about 85% seen just once and 1.2% held by the top ten. General study points: Undefined causes, possibly disease activity or prior therapy, underlie the repertoire differences. Newly diagnosed patients reportedly trailed healthy donors in baseline TCR diversity.

The chain uses TRBV13 and TRBJ2-3; a weak D match, TRBD2 (5 bases). The TCR sequence derives from a human donor with classical Hodgkin lymphoma. Sequences were obtained from CD4+ T cells from blood. The CDR3 nucleotides are TGTGCCAGCAGCTTAGGGCTAGCTTTAAATACGCAGTATTTT. This sequence encodes CASSLGLALNTQYF. Full variable domain (outside the CDR3, taken from reference TRBV13 and TRBJ2-3): AAGVIQSPRHLIKEKRETATLKCYPIPRHDTVYWYQQGPGQDPQFLISFYEKMQSDKGSIPDRFSAQQFSDYHSELNMSSLELGDSALYFCASSLGLALNTQYFGPGTRLTVL.